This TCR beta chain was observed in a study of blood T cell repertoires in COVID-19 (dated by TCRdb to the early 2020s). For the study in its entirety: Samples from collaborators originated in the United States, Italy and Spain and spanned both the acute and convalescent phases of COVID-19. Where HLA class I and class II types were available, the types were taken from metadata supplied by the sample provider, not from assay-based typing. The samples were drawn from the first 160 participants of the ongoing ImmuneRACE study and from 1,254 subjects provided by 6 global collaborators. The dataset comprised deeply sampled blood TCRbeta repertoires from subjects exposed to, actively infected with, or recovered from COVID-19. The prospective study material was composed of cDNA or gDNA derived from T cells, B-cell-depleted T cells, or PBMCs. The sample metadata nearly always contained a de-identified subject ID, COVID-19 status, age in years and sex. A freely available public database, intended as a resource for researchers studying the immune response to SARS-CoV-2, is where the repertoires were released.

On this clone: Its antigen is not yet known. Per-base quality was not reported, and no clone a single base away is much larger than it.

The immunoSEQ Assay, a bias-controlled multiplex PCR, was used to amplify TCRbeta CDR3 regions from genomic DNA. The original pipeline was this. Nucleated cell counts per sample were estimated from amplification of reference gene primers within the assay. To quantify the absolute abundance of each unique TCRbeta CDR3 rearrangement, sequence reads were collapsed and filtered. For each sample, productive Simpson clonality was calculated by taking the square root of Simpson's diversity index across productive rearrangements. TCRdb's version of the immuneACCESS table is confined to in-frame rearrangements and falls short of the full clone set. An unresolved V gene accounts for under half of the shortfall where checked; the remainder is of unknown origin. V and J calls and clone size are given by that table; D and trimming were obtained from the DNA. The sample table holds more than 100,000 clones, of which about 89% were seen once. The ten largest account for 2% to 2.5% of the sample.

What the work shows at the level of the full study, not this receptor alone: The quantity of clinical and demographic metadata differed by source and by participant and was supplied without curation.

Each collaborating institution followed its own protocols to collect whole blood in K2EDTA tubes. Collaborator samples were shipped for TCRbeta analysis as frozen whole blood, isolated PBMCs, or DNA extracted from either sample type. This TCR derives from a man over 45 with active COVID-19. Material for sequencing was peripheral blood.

The CDR3 sequence is CASSEARSYTGELFF. The DNA sequence is TGTGCCAGCAGTGAAGCGAGGAGCTACACCGGGGAGCTGTTTTTT. The chain uses TRBV2 and TRBJ2-2; a confident D gene designation cannot be given. The V and J ends are trimmed by 0 bases and 3 bases, leaving 8 bases between them. The CDR3 sequence holds 15 residues, the cysteine and phenylalanine included. Solely the CDR3 DNA is kept, with 45 bases framed from the first base. CDR1 and CDR2, per the germline V gene, are SNHLY and FYNNEI.